This T cell receptor beta chain was identified during a study of regulatory T cells in long-lasting Graves disease. Investigators prepared the TCR beta libraries by applying iRepertoire HTBI primers and Arm-PCR of CDR3 regions. TCRdb fed the multiplex PCR reads into MiXCR, producing one record per CDR3 protein. Of about 420,000 distinct CDR3 sequences listed, about 17% are singletons. This clonotype has at least ten counts. Trimming at V came to 9 bases and at J to 5 bases, leaving 3 bases not matched to a gene. CDR3 length: 13 amino acids. Germline CDR1 reads LNHDA; CDR2 reads SQIVND (reference sequence). Specified time point: newly diagnosed GD, antithyroid drugs for less than 3 months. Scientists built the TCR library using RNA that was extracted from PBMCs. The same data also went into a second study, on T cells in Graves' hyperthyroidism and ophthalmopathy. This second study says: Initially, a first-round RT-PCR of the TCR CDR3 employed the HTBI primer set.

This receptor was taken from a woman aged 18 to 35 with Graves disease. Sequencing was performed on peripheral blood mononuclear cells (PBMCs), taken at new diagnosis, from a patient treated with antithyroid drugs. This chain joins TRBV19 and TRBJ2-1; 11 nucleotides match TRBD1. The CDR3 DNA sequence: TGTGCCAGCGGGACAGGGGGGGACAATGAGCAGTTCTTC. It yields the protein CASGTGGDNEQFF.